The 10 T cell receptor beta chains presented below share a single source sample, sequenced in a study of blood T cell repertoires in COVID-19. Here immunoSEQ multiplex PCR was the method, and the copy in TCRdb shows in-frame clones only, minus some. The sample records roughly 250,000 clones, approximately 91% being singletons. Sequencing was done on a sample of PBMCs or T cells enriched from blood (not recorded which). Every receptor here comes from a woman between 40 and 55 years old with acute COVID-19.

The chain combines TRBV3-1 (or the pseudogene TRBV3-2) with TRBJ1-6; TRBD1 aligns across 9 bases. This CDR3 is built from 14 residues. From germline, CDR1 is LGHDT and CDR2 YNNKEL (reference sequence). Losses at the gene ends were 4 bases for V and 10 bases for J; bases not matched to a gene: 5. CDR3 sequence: CASSRGQGGSPLHF. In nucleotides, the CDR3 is TGTGCCAGCAGCCGGGGACAGGGTGGGTCACCCCTCCACTTT.

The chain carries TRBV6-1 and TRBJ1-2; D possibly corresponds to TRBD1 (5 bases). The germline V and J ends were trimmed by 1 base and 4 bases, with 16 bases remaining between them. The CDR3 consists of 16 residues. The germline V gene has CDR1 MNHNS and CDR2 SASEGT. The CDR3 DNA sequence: TGTGCCAGCAGTGAAGACAGTGCAGGGTGGTTCTATGGCTACACCTTC. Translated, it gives CASSEDSAGWFYGYTF.

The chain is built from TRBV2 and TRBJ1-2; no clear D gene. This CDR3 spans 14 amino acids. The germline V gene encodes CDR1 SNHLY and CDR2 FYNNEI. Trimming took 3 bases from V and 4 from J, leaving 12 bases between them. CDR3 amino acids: CASSDSSISYGYTF. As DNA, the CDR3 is TGTGCCAGCAGTGATTCTTCTATTTCCTATGGCTACACCTTC.

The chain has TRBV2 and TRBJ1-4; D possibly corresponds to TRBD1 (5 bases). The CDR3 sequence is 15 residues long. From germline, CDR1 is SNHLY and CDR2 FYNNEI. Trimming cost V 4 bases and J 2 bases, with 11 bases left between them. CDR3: CASSGAAGTNEKLFF. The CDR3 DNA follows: TGTGCCAGCAGTGGGGCGGCAGGGACTAATGAAAAACTGTTTTTT.

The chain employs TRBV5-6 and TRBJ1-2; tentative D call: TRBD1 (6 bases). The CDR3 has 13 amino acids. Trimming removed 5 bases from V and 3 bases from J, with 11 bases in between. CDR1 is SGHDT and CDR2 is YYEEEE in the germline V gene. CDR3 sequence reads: CASSPTGYYGYTF. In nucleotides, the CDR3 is TGTGCCAGCAGTCCAACAGGGTACTATGGCTACACCTTC.

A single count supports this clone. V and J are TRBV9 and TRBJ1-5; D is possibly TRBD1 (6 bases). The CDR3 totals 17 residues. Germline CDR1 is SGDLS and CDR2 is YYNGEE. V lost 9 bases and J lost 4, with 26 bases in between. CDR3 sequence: CATRCRGLALGNQPQHF. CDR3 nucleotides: TGTGCCACAAGGTGCAGGGGCCTAGCTTTAGGGAATCAGCCCCAGCATTTT. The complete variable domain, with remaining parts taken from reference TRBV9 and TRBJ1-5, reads DSGVTQTPKHLITATGQRVTLRCSPRSGDLSVYWYQQSLDQGLQFLIQYYNGEERAKGNILERFSAQQFPDLHSELNLSSLELGDSALYFCATRCRGLALGNQPQHFGDGTRLSIL.

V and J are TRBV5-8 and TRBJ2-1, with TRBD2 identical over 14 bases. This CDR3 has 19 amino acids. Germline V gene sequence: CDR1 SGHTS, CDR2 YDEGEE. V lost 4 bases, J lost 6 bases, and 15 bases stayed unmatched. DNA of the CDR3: TGTGCCAGCAGCCCCCGACTAGCGGGAGGGCTCCGGGGTCGCAATGAGCAGTTCTTC. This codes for CASSPRLAGGLRGRNEQFF.

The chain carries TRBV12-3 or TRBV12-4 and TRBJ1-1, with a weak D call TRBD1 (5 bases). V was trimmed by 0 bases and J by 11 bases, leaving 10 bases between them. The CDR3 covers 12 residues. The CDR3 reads CASSLARVSAFF. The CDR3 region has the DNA TGTGCCAGCAGTTTAGCCAGGGTCAGCGCTTTCTTT.

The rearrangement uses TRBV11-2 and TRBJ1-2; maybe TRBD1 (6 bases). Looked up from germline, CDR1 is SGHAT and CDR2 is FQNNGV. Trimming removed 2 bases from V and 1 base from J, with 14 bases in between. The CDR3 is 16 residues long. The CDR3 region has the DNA TGTGCCAGCAGCTTACTTTCAGGGGCTTTTAACTATGGCTACACCTTC. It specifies CASSLLSGAFNYGYTF.

The CDR3 sequence: CASRRLNTEAFF. CDR3 coding DNA: TGTGCCAGCAGGAGGCTGAACACTGAAGCTTTCTTT. This chain connects TRBV2 to TRBJ1-1; D remains ambiguous. The CDR3 has 12 amino acids. Germline CDR1 reads SNHLY; CDR2 reads FYNNEI. V gave up 6 bases and J gave up 0 bases, with 5 bases separating them.